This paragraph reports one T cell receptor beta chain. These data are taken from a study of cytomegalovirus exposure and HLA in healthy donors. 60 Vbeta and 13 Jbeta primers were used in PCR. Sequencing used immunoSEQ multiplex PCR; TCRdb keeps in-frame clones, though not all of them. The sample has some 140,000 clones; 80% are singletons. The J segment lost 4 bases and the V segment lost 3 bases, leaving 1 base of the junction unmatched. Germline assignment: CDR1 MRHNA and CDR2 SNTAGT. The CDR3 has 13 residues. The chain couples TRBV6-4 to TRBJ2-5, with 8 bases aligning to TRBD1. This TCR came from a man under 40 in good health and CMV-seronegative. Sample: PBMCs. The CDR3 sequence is CASSEGQGETQYF. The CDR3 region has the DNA TGTGCCAGCAGTGAAGGACAGGGAGAGACCCAGTACTTC.